What follows describes a single TCR beta chain. Its antigen is currently unknown. Deep level was the assay's run setting. Once extracted for a subset, genomic DNA was divided evenly among several immunoSEQ plates. The data were produced by immunoSEQ multiplex PCR, yet TCRdb's version contains in-frame clones alone and is incomplete. The repertoire consists of about 530,000 clones, with around 79% occurring once and the leading ten covering around 13%. These data come from a study of shared clonotypes between healthy human individuals. Broader study findings: Clonotype sharing among donors was expected to depend on sequencing depth.

Germline CDR1 reads SGHAT; CDR2 reads FQNNGV. V gave up 0 bases and J gave up 6 bases, with 15 bases separating them. The CDR3 is made up of 15 amino acids. Material: PBMCs. The chain uses TRBV11-2 and TRBJ2-7; the D is unclear. The sequence derives from a middle-aged woman in good health. Some clones in this sample may be carry-over from other donors' samples. The CDR3 coding sequence is TGTGCCAGCAGCTTAGACTTGGTGGGTTCGGGCGAGCAGTACTTC. Its translation: CASSLDLVGSGEQYF.